Presented here are 21 T cell receptor beta chains from one specimen sequenced in a study of blood T cell repertoires in COVID-19. Here immunoSEQ multiplex PCR was the method, and the copy in TCRdb shows in-frame clones only, minus some. The data contain approximately 200,000 clones, roughly 83% of them singletons. The sample taken for sequencing was peripheral blood. The receptors originated from a woman between 40 and 50 years old with COVID-19, enrolled during active disease.

This chain uses TRBV7-9 with TRBJ1-5, with 11 bases matching TRBD1. Germline V gives CDR1 SEHNR, CDR2 FQNEAQ (reference sequence). Unmatched junction bases numbered 14, after V lost 3 bases and J lost 4 bases. The CDR3 sequence is 19 residues long. The CDR3 DNA is TGTGCCAGCAGCTTCAGGACAGGGGGCAGGGTTTTTTGTAATCAGCCCCAGCATTTT. This sequence encodes CASSFRTGGRVFCNQPQHF.

The rearrangement joins TRBV15 to TRBJ2-3; TRBD2 matches 8 bases. Germline values: CDR1 LNHNV, CDR2 YYDKDF (reference sequence). Losses at the gene ends were 0 bases for V and 1 base for J; bases not matched to a gene: 3. This CDR3 has 16 amino acids. In DNA form, the CDR3 reads TGTGCCACCAGCAGAGATCAAGCGGGGGGCACAGATACGCAGTATTTT. Residues: CATSRDQAGGTDTQYF.

The V gene is TRBV5-4, the J gene TRBJ1-2; 7 bases agree with TRBD1. The CDR3 is 13 residues long. Germline CDR1 SGHNT, CDR2 YYREEE (reference sequence). J gave up 5 bases and V 4 bases, and 5 bases lay outside the gene matches. In DNA, the CDR3 is TGTGCCAGCAGCCGCGGGACAGTTTATGGCTACACCTTC. This translates into CASSRGTVYGYTF.

This sequence joins TRBV3-1 (or the pseudogene TRBV3-2) and TRBJ1-2; TRBD1 matches 7 bases. Germline V CDR1 and CDR2: LGHDT, YNNKEL (reference sequence). There are 14 residues in the CDR3. V lost 4 bases to trimming and J lost 6 bases; unmatched junction nucleotides: 8. The CDR3 reads CASSLRQGGNGYTF. CDR3 sequence (DNA): TGTGCCAGCAGCCTTAGACAGGGCGGGAATGGCTACACCTTC.

The chain is built from TRBV27 and TRBJ2-2; D may be TRBD2 (5 bases). Germline CDR1 is MNHEY and CDR2 is SMNVEV (reference sequence). Trimming shortened V by 8 bases and J by 4 bases, and 17 bases separated the two germline ends. This CDR3 region has 15 residues. As DNA, the CDR3 is TGTGCCAGCCTTCCGCCCCGGGATCCCACCGGGGAGCTGTTTTTT. Amino acid sequence: CASLPPRDPTGELFF.

The V call is TRBV27, the J call TRBJ2-1; 9 nucleotides match TRBD2. CDR3 length: 15 amino acids. Germline V gene sequence: CDR1 MNHEY, CDR2 SMNVEV (reference sequence). V lost 4 bases and J lost 10; bases outside the gene matches: 11. CDR3 sequence: CASSSISSGRGEQFF. The CDR3 coding sequence is TGTGCCAGCAGTTCTATTAGTAGCGGGAGAGGAGAGCAGTTCTTC.

This clone was detected only once. V usage is TRBV29-1 and J usage is TRBJ2-5; TRBD1 matches at 10 bases. The germline V gene encodes CDR1 SQVTM and CDR2 ANQGSEA. V was pared by 0 bases and J by 4 bases, with 11 bases of the junction left unmatched. This CDR3 comprises 17 residues. The CDR3 nucleotides are TGCAGCGTTGAAGACCCACACCGGGACAGGGGTGGAGAGACCCAGTACTTC. Amino acid sequence: CSVEDPHRDRGGETQYF.

This clone has a single count. The chain employs TRBV19 and TRBJ1-6; 7 bases line up with TRBD1. Germline V gene lookup returns CDR1 LNHDA and CDR2 SQIVND (reference sequence). After removal of 7 bases from V and 13 bases from J, the junction contained 13 bases not matched to a gene. The CDR3 has 14 residues. CDR3 coding DNA: TGTGCCAGTATCAAGACAGGGCGATTAGGGCCCCTCCACTTT. As protein: CASIKTGRLGPLHF. Based on the CDR3 plus reference TRBV19 and TRBJ1-6, the full variable domain is DGGITQSPKYLFRKEGQNVTLSCEQNLNHDAMYWYRQDPGQGLRLIYYSQIVNDFQKGDIAEGYSVSREKKESFPLTVTSAQKNPTAFYLCASIKTGRLGPLHFGNGTRLTVT.

In DNA, the CDR3 is TGTGCCAGCTCACCCACCGGGACAGCGACCGGGGAGCTGTTTTTT. It is translated as CASSPTGTATGELFF. The rearrangement joins TRBV18 to TRBJ2-2, with TRBD1 matching 7 bases. Looked up from germline, CDR1 is KGHSH and CDR2 is LQKENI. The CDR3 spans 15 residues. The junction had 6 bases not matched to a gene; V was cut back by 3 bases and J by 5 bases.

The chain employs TRBV6-6 and TRBJ2-2; TRBD2 matches at 8 bases. J was trimmed by 4 bases and V by 6 bases; bases with no gene match: 7. The V gene's germline CDR1 is MNHNY and CDR2 SVGAGI (reference sequence). CDR3 size: 15 residues. This CDR3 is CASRGRGAPTGELFF. The CDR3 bases are TGTGCCAGCAGGGGGCGGGGGGCCCCCACCGGGGAGCTGTTTTTT.

This clone was detected once. V and J are TRBV19 and TRBJ1-5; the D gene is possibly TRBD1 (6 bases). In germline, CDR1 is LNHDA, CDR2 SQIVND (reference sequence). V lost 8 bases to trimming and J lost 2 bases, with 16 bases between them. This CDR3 has 15 residues. CDR3 nucleotides: TGTGCCAGTCTCTCAGGGGAATCCGGCAATCAGCCCCAGCATTTT. Amino acid sequence: CASLSGESGNQPQHF.

The chain combines TRBV5-1 with TRBJ2-3; 11 nucleotides match TRBD2. The CDR3 is made up of 15 amino acids. Trimming removed 2 bases from V and 5 bases from J; junction bases left unmatched: 4. Germline values: CDR1 SGHRS, CDR2 YFSETQ. CDR3 DNA: TGCGCCAGCAGCTTTAGCGGGGGGGCCGGAGATACGCAGTATTTT. The encoded protein is CASSFSGGAGDTQYF.

The chain is built from TRBV4-1 and TRBJ1-4; D gene uncertain. The CDR3 consists of 15 residues. V was shortened by 2 bases and J by 8 bases, with 15 bases between the two germline ends. Germline V gene lookup returns CDR1 MGHRA and CDR2 YSYEKL. CDR3 in DNA: TGCGCCAGCAGCCAAATCGGACTGCCTAGGGAAAAACTGTTTTTT. Its translation: CASSQIGLPREKLFF.

With respect to this clone: Other DNA sequences of this sample code for an identical CDR3. J is TRBJ2-3 and V is TRBV18, with D perhaps TRBD1 (5 bases). Deletions cut 2 bases from V and 0 bases from J, with 9 bases between. The length of the CDR3 is 15 residues. Germline CDR1 is KGHSH and CDR2 is LQKENI. The CDR3 reads CASSPGAASTDTQYF. The CDR3 DNA reads as TGTGCCAGCTCACCAGGGGCGGCGAGCACAGATACGCAGTATTTT.

This clone was counted once. V usage is TRBV5-1 and J usage is TRBJ2-5; 9 bases fit TRBD1. The CDR3 totals 15 residues. The germline CDR1 and CDR2 sequences are SGHRS and YFSETQ. The V segment lost 2 bases and the J segment 2 bases; nucleotides outside the gene matches: 4. The CDR3 protein is CASSFEQGAQETQYF. In DNA form, the CDR3 reads TGCGCCAGCAGCTTCGAACAGGGGGCTCAAGAGACCCAGTACTTC.

This chain joins TRBV12-3 or TRBV12-4 and TRBJ1-2; 7 nucleotides line up with TRBD1. J lost 9 bases, V lost 6 bases, and 10 bases had no gene match. This CDR3 spans 13 amino acids. In nucleotides, the CDR3 is TGTGCCAGCAGCCCTCAGGGGGGATCTCGCTACACCTTC. It specifies CASSPQGGSRYTF.

The chain joins TRBV19 to TRBJ2-3; no reliable D call. This CDR3 spans 14 amino acids. The germline V gene encodes CDR1 LNHDA and CDR2 SQIVND (reference sequence). V was cut by 5 bases and J by 6 bases, with 15 bases left in between. CDR3 sequence (DNA): TGTGCCAGTAGTCGCCCCACTCCGCGGGATACGCAGTATTTT. Translation: CASSRPTPRDTQYF.

This rearrangement joins TRBV5-1 to TRBJ2-7, with D possibly being TRBD1 (5 bases). V gave up 0 bases and J gave up 7 bases, with 20 bases separating them. The germline CDR1 and CDR2 sequences are SGHRS and YFSETQ. The CDR3 has 16 amino acids. The CDR3: CASSLEGVAGSSEQYF. As DNA, the CDR3 is TGCGCCAGCAGCTTGGAAGGGGTGGCAGGGTCTAGTGAGCAGTACTTC. The complete variable domain, with remaining parts taken from reference TRBV5-1 and TRBJ2-7, reads KAGVTQTPRYLIKTRGQQVTLSCSPISGHRSVSWYQQTPGQGLQFLFEYFSETQRNKGNFPGRFSGRQFSNSRSEMNVSTLELGDSALYLCASSLEGVAGSSEQYFGPGTRLTVT.

The rearrangement uses TRBV6-2 or TRBV6-3 and TRBJ2-3, with TRBD2 matching over 8 bases. Germline lookup yields CDR1 MNHEY and CDR2 SVGEGT. The V gene end was trimmed by 5 bases and the J gene end by 1 base; junction bases not matched to a gene: 2. This CDR3 region has 14 residues. The CDR3: CASSPGLGTDTQYF. For the CDR3, the DNA is TGTGCCAGCAGTCCGGGACTAGGCACAGATACGCAGTATTTT.

This chain links TRBV5-8 with TRBJ2-5; a weak D match, TRBD1 (6 bases). This CDR3 is built from 16 residues. Trimming removed 4 bases at V and 2 bases at J, with 18 bases between. Germline V gives CDR1 SGHTS, CDR2 YDEGEE. CDR3 protein: CASSPRKRQAQETQYF. The CDR3 nucleotides are TGTGCCAGCAGCCCTCGAAAACGACAGGCGCAAGAGACCCAGTACTTC.

V usage is TRBV14 and J usage is TRBJ1-4, with D hard to call. CDR1 and CDR2 from the germline V gene are SGHDN and FVKESK. The V and J ends lost 4 bases and 8 bases respectively, with 17 bases between them. The CDR3 length is 15 residues. The CDR3 region has the DNA TGTGCCAGCAGCCCTGGCGTAGGAGTGTACGAAAAACTGTTTTTT. It yields the protein CASSPGVGVYEKLFF.